One and the same sample provided the 17 T cell receptor beta chains below, sequenced in a study of T cells in Graves' hyperthyroidism and ophthalmopathy (dated by TCRdb to the late 2010s). The receptor library was made with multiplex PCR. Sequenced on an Illumina HiSeq 2000. Amplification of TCR beta CDR3 regions was carried out from RNA transcripts. The first round of RT-PCR for the TCR CDR3 was performed with the HTBI primer set and the Qiagen OneStep RT-PCR kit. TCRdb applied fastp at Q25 and MiXCR to the public reads, then kept only in-frame beta chains. A single entry per CDR3 protein holds the most common genes and DNA from its merged rows. For this sample there are 750,000 to 900,000 distinct CDR3 sequences; approximately 40% appear just once. About 9% of the sample is in the top ten clones. Sequenced material: blood. The receptors stem from a man between 18 and 29 years old with Graves' hyperthyroidism.

This clonotype was seen only a few times. The rearrangement joins TRBV7-9 to TRBJ2-7, with D perhaps given as TRBD1 or TRBD2 (6 bases each). Trimming left V 0 bases short and J 2 bases short, with 17 bases between. This CDR3 contains 17 residues. Germline V gene lookup returns CDR1 SEHNR and CDR2 FQNEAQ (reference sequence). CDR3 DNA sequence: TGTGCCAGCAGCTTAGCCCCATCTAGGGGGGTTCCCTACGAGCAGTACTTC. Protein: CASSLAPSRGVPYEQYF.

This sequence joins TRBV7-9 and TRBJ2-7, with 10 bases identical to TRBD1. Germline CDR1 and CDR2: SEHNR and FQNEAQ (reference sequence). The CDR3 is made up of 15 amino acids. The trim removed 4 bases at V and 3 bases at J, leaving 6 bases unmatched. This chain's CDR3 is CASSSGTGVGYEQYF. The CDR3 nucleotides are TGTGCCAGCAGCTCTGGGACAGGGGTCGGCTACGAGCAGTACTTC. Complete variable domain (other parts from reference TRBV7-9 and TRBJ2-7): DTGVSQNPRHKITKRGQNVTFRCDPISEHNRLYWYRQTLGQGPEFLTYFQNEAQLEKSRLLSDRFSAERPKGSFSTLEIQRTEQGDSAMYLCASSSGTGVGYEQYFGPGTRLTVT.

This clonotype was seen only a few times. The chain employs TRBV7-9 and TRBJ1-1; TRBD1 matches at 8 bases. The germline V gene has CDR1 SEHNR and CDR2 FQNEAQ (reference sequence). The CDR3 contains 14 residues. V lost 6 bases to trimming and J lost 3 bases; unmatched junction nucleotides: 6. The DNA of the CDR3 is TGTGCCAGCAGAATTACACAGGGGGACACTGAAGCTTTCTTT. Translation: CASRITQGDTEAFF.

This clonotype was seen a handful of times. This chain links TRBV4-3 with TRBJ2-7, with D hard to call. Germline V gene lookup returns CDR1 LGHNA and CDR2 YSLEER. This CDR3 spans 13 amino acids. V lost 1 base and J lost 6, with 10 bases in between. CDR3: CASSQGRLLEQYF. For the CDR3, the DNA is TGCGCCAGCAGCCAAGGGCGCCTTCTCGAGCAGTACTTC.

This clonotype was picked up many times. J is TRBJ2-7 and V is TRBV4-2, with a tentative D call TRBD1 (5 bases). Germline CDR1 is LGHNA and CDR2 is YNFKEQ. The CDR3 has 12 amino acids. V was pared by 8 bases and J by 5 bases, with 13 bases between. The CDR3 sequence is CASGPGRDEQYF. In nucleotides, the CDR3 is TGTGCCAGCGGACCCGGCAGGGACGAGCAGTACTTC.

On this clonotype: This may be a read error, as it is one base from a much larger clone. Lacking the conserved final phenylalanine or tryptophan, this CDR3 likely reflects a read error. V gene TRBV7-8 combines with J gene TRBJ1-1; D is ambiguous. The CDR3 contains 13 residues. CDR1 is SGHVS and CDR2 is FQNEAQ in the germline V gene. V was clipped by 3 bases and J by 4 bases, with 9 bases between them. The CDR3: CASSFRHLTEAFL. The CDR3 DNA follows: TGTGCCAGCAGCTTCCGACACCTCACTGAAGCTTTCCTT.

Only a few counts were recorded for this clonotype. CDR3 region: CASSLEAGATNEKLFF. CDR3 nucleotides: TGTGCCAGCAGCTTAGAGGCGGGAGCAACTAATGAAAAACTGTTTTTT. The chain combines TRBV7-2 with TRBJ1-4; D gene ambiguous. Between the trimmed V and J ends, which lost 1 base and 0 bases, there was a span of 9 bases. The CDR3 contains 16 residues. Germline CDR1 reads SGHTA; CDR2 reads FQGNSA.

This chain connects TRBV19 to TRBJ2-2; 9 nucleotides line up with TRBD2. Per germline, CDR1 LNHDA and CDR2 SQIVND (reference sequence). This CDR3 is built from 19 residues. The V and J ends lost 3 bases and 4 bases, in that order; junction bases with no gene match: 15. The CDR3 sequence is CASSIPETSGLRITGELFF. In nucleotides, the CDR3 is TGTGCCAGTAGTATCCCCGAGACTAGCGGTCTTCGTATCACCGGGGAGCTGTTTTTT.

Ten or more counts support this clonotype. The V gene is TRBV5-1, the J gene TRBJ2-7; maybe TRBD1 (6 bases). There are 14 residues in the CDR3. V was cut by 4 bases and J by 3 bases, with 14 bases left in between. The germline CDR1 and CDR2 sequences are SGHRS and YFSETQ. The CDR3 DNA sequence: TGCGCCAGCAGCGCCTCGGGACACGGCTACGAGCAGTACTTC. It translates to CASSASGHGYEQYF.

This clonotype came up a few times. This rearrangement joins TRBV5-5 to TRBJ2-5; TRBD2 matches 7 bases. The junction had 7 bases not matched to a gene; V was cut back by 0 bases and J by 5 bases. The germline gives CDR1 SGHKS, CDR2 YYEKEE (reference sequence). This CDR3 has 15 amino acids. The CDR3 region has the DNA TGTGCCAGCAGCTTGGACGGGAGCGGGGTGGAGACCCAGTACTTC. Translation gives CASSLDGSGVETQYF.

The chain recombines TRBV2 with TRBJ1-6; the D gene is possibly TRBD1 (5 bases). This CDR3 comprises 17 residues. With 7 bases removed from V and 0 bases from J, the gap between germline ends came to 16 bases. Germline V gene data show CDR1 as SNHLY and CDR2 as FYNNEI. CDR3: CASTLGQGSSYNSPLHF. For the CDR3, the DNA is TGTGCCAGCACCCTTGGGCAGGGAAGCTCCTATAATTCACCCCTCCACTTT.

V usage is TRBV7-4 and J usage is TRBJ1-3; a possible D gene is TRBD1 (5 bases). Germline loops: CDR1 SGHVT, CDR2 SQSDAQ. The ends were cut back, 1 base at V and 0 bases at J, with 19 bases in the middle. This CDR3 region has 19 residues. CDR3 bases: TGTGCCAGCAGCTTAGGGGGGACCGGCCATGGGAGCTCTGGAAACACCATATATTTT. This sequence encodes CASSLGGTGHGSSGNTIYF. Full variable domain (remainder filled in from reference TRBV7-4 and TRBJ1-3): GAGVSQSPRYKVAKRGRDVALRCDSISGHVTLYWYRQTLGQGSEVLTYSQSDAQRDKSGRPSGRFSAERPERSVSTLKIQRTEQGDSAVYLCASSLGGTGHGSSGNTIYFGEGSWLTVV.

This clonotype turned up a few times. The rearrangement joins TRBV12-3 or TRBV12-4 to TRBJ2-5, with 13 bases identical to TRBD2. The CDR3 extends over 16 amino acids. After removal of 5 bases from V and 2 bases from J, the junction contained 5 bases not matched to a gene. The CDR3 nucleotides read TGTGCCAGCAGTCACACTAGCGGGGGGGTTCAAGAGACCCAGTACTTC. Protein product: CASSHTSGGVQETQYF.

Of note for this clonotype: Being one base from a much bigger clone, this may be a read error. V is TRBV24-1 and J is TRBJ2-7; no firm D call. Per germline, CDR1 KGHDR and CDR2 SFDVKD. CDR3 length equals 14 residues. The CDR3 protein is CATSDPVGPYEQCF. In DNA form, the CDR3 reads TGTGCCACCAGTGACCCAGTAGGTCCCTACGAGCAGTGCTTC.

This clonotype was seen only a few times. The V call is TRBV6-1, the J call TRBJ1-1; no definite D call. Trimming shortened V by 0 bases and J by 2 bases, and 4 bases separated the two germline ends. The CDR3 loop spans 13 amino acids. Germline assignment: CDR1 MNHNS and CDR2 SASEGT. The CDR3 DNA reads TGTGCCAGCAGTGAAGCGCGAAACACTGAAGCTTTCTTT. This translates into CASSEARNTEAFF.

This clonotype was detected many times. The chain joins TRBV10-3 to TRBJ2-2, with D maybe TRBD2 (6 bases). Germline CDR1 ENHRY, CDR2 SYGVKD. V was shortened by 10 bases and J by 1 base, with 16 bases between the two germline ends. The CDR3 sequence is 15 residues long. As DNA, the CDR3 is TGTGCCACCTTGACGGGACTCCGGAACACCGGGGAGCTGTTTTTT. Translating gives CATLTGLRNTGELFF.

This clonotype occurred many times. The rearrangement joins TRBV7-3 to TRBJ1-4; possible D gene TRBD1, 5 bases. This CDR3 comprises 14 residues. V was cut by 0 bases and J by 6 bases, with 8 bases left in between. CDR1 is SGHTA and CDR2 is FQGTGA in the germline V gene. The CDR3 here is CASSLTGGDEKLFF. The CDR3 nucleotides are TGTGCCAGCAGCTTAACGGGGGGAGATGAAAAACTGTTTTTT.